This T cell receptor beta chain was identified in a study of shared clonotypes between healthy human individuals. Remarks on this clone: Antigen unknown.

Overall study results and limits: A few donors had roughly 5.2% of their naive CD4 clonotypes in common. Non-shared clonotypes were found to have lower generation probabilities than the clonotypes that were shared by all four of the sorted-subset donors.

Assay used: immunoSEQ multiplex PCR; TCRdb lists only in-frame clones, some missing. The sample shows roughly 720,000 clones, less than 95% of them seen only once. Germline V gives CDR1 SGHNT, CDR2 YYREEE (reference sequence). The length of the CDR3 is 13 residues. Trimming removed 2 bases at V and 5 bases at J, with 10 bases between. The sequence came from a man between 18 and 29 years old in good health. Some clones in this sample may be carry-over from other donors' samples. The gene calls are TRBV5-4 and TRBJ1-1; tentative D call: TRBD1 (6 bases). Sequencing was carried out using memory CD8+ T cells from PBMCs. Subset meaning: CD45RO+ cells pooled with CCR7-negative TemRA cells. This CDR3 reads CASSLWGRTEAFF. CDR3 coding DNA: TGTGCCAGCAGCTTATGGGGGCGAACTGAAGCTTTCTTT. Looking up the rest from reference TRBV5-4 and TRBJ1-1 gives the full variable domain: ETGVTQSPTHLIKTRGQQVTLRCSSQSGHNTVSWYQQALGQGPQFIFQYYREEENGRGNFPPRFSGLQFPNYSSELNVNALELDDSALYLCASSLWGRTEAFFGQGTRLTVV.